The source of this T cell receptor (beta chain) is a study of response to subunit inactivated influenza vaccine. Per germline, CDR1 MNHEY and CDR2 SMNVEV (reference sequence). V lost 6 bases and J lost 9, with 21 bases in between. This CDR3 is 16 amino acids long. Study conclusions and caveats: Every seasonal influenza vaccination brings in few new T cells, the authors suggested.

From the RT-PCR reads, TCRdb called clonotypes with MiXCR, one entry per CDR3 protein. The table lists 400,000 to 550,000 distinct CDR3 sequences, roughly 25% of them singletons. Worth noting for this clonotype: What it recognizes is unknown.

This sequence joins TRBV27 and TRBJ1-6; unclear D gene. This receptor was obtained from a man aged 45-65 years who received an inactivated influenza vaccine. Here the sequenced sample was CD4+ T cells sorted from PBMCs, taken 4 to 6 days after vaccination. CDR3 bases: TGTGCCAGCAGGAGTGCCAGGACGGTGAAAGGTTCACCCCTCCACTTT. As protein: CASRSARTVKGSPLHF.